This note documents a single T cell receptor beta chain sequence. Its antigen is unidentified. This sample stems from a study of cytomegalovirus exposure and HLA in healthy donors. Points from the study as a whole: With high specificity and sensitivity, the classifier reportedly diagnosed cytomegalovirus status. Associated with HLA alleles at 0.05 false discovery rate in a later analysis were 15,000 to 20,000 TCR beta sequences.

13 Jbeta primers and 60 Vbeta primers were used for the PCR. The method was immunoSEQ multiplex PCR; TCRdb's version includes in-frame clones alone and lacks a portion of them. The sample holds fewer than 250,000 clones, around 79% seen once. Unrecorded immune exposures were likely, despite nominal health at sampling. Looked up from germline, CDR1 is MDHEN and CDR2 is SYDVKM. V lost 7 bases and J 0 bases, leaving 15 bases between the germline ends. CDR3 length: 15 residues. This chain uses TRBV28 with TRBJ1-1; D uncertain. This receptor was obtained from a male donor in good health and CMV-seronegative. The sample was PBMCs. The CDR3 DNA reads as TGTGCCAGCACTCTCCGTGGCACCGTGAACACTGAAGCTTTCTTT. Translation: CASTLRGTVNTEAFF.